These 10 T cell receptor beta chains originate from one sample sequenced in a study of glioma-infiltrating T cells after dendritic cell vaccination (dated by TCRdb to 2015 to 2016). The library came from the immunoSEQ multiplex PCR assay. The table comes from immuneACCESS by way of TCRdb, which keeps in-frame sequences with V and J called. Part of the clones is missing from these tables; in studies checked, under half for an unresolved V gene and the rest for unknown reasons. Counted in this sample were 85,000 to 100,000 clones; around 80% of them appeared once. Of the sample, roughly 5.3% is held by the ten largest clones. The sample's time point label, decoded: after dendritic cell vaccination, including at tumor progression/relapse. The sample was blood, taken after dendritic cell vaccination. The receptors derive from a human donor with glioblastoma.

Concerning this clone itself: An end of the junction differs from the germline gene, which may be a read error. The chain's CDR3 is CASSLAGLAGFEQYF. CDR3 DNA sequence: TGTGCCAGCAGCCTAGCGGGACTAGCGGGATTTGAGCAGTACTTC. J is TRBJ2-7 and V is TRBV7-2; 13 positions match TRBD2. CDR3 length: 15 amino acids. The V gene's germline CDR1 is SGHTA and CDR2 FQGNSA. The full variable domain, with the rest looked up from reference TRBV7-2 and TRBJ2-7, is GAGVSQSPSNKVTEKGKDVELRCDPISGHTALYWYRQSLGQGLEFLIYFQGNSAPDKSGLPSDRFSAERTGGSVSTLTIQRTQQEDSAVYLCASSLAGLAGFEQYFGPGTRLTVT.

This chain links TRBV7-3 with TRBJ2-1, with TRBD1 matching over 7 bases. The germline CDR1 and CDR2 sequences are SGHTA and FQGTGA. Losses at the gene ends were 5 bases for V and 2 bases for J; bases not matched to a gene: 6. The length of the CDR3 is 15 residues. The CDR3 reads CASSRTGDTYNEQFF. CDR3 bases: TGTGCCAGCAGCCGTACAGGGGACACCTACAATGAGCAGTTCTTC.

This clone was detected a few times. This chain links TRBV5-4 with TRBJ1-2, with TRBD1 matching 9 bases. The CDR3 length is 14 residues. CDR1 SGHNT and CDR2 YYREEE come from the germline V gene (reference sequence). V was clipped by 3 bases and J by 4 bases; unmatched bases: 4. The CDR3 region has the DNA TGTGCCAGCAGCTATCAGACAGGGGGCTATGGCTACACCTTC. Translation gives CASSYQTGGYGYTF.

CDR3 sequence: CAHALGAGAATGELFF. Written as DNA, the CDR3 is TGTGCCCACGCCCTGGGAGCGGGGGCCGCAACCGGGGAGCTGTTTTTT. The chain uses TRBV7-9 and TRBJ2-2; 8 bases fit TRBD2. Germline V lookup: CDR1 SEHNR, CDR2 FQNEAQ (reference sequence). The trim removed 11 bases at V and 5 bases at J, leaving 16 bases unmatched. CDR3 length: 16 residues.

The chain carries TRBV11-2 and TRBJ1-1, with D possibly matching TRBD1 (5 bases). The CDR3 totals 18 residues. Germline V CDR1 and CDR2: SGHAT, FQNNGV. V lost 1 base to trimming and J lost 7 bases, with 25 bases between them. In DNA form, the CDR3 reads TGTGCCAGCAGCTTAGGCGGTTCGGGGGGTCAGGCCGCATTTGAAGCTTTCTTT. Its protein is CASSLGGSGGQAAFEAFF.

This sequence joins TRBV29-1 and TRBJ2-1; weak D call: TRBD1 (6 bases). Trimming pared 5 bases from V and 10 bases from J, leaving 12 bases between. Germline V CDR1 and CDR2: SQVTM, ANQGSEA. The CDR3 length is 11 residues. The CDR3 nucleotides are TGCAGCGTTTCAGGGGTTGGGGAGCAGTTCTTC. It codes for CSVSGVGEQFF.

The V call is TRBV10-3, the J call TRBJ1-2, with D tentatively TRBD1 (6 bases). The germline V gene encodes CDR1 ENHRY and CDR2 SYGVKD. Trimming took 2 bases from V and 4 from J, leaving 20 bases between them. The CDR3 loop spans 17 amino acids. The CDR3 DNA is TGTGCCATCAGTGAGGGGGGGGGCGGCAGGGGCACCTATGGCTACACCTTC. Translated: CAISEGGGGRGTYGYTF.

The table lists this clone with a count of one. This chain joins TRBV19 and TRBJ1-5, with TRBD1 identical over 10 bases. V dropped 7 bases and J dropped 4; count of bases not matched to a gene: 10. Germline V gene lookup returns CDR1 LNHDA and CDR2 SQIVND (reference sequence). This CDR3 spans 16 amino acids. The CDR3: CASKRRGQGGNQPQHF. The CDR3 nucleotides read TGTGCCAGTAAAAGGAGAGGACAGGGGGGTAATCAGCCCCAGCATTTT.

The chain carries TRBV19 and TRBJ1-2; 7 nucleotides align to TRBD1. This CDR3 contains 15 residues. Germline V gene sequence: CDR1 LNHDA, CDR2 SQIVND (reference sequence). Trimming at V came to 7 bases and at J to 3 bases, leaving 11 bases not matched to a gene. The CDR3 nucleotides are TGTGCCAGTACCCTAGACGGGGGACAGTACTATGGCTACACCTTC. This gives the protein CASTLDGGQYYGYTF.

This chain's CDR3 is CASRTTGGNQPQHF. The CDR3, as DNA: TGTGCCAGCAGAACAACAGGGGGCAATCAGCCCCAGCATTTT. The chain carries TRBV28 and TRBJ1-5; 7 nucleotides agree with TRBD1. The germline CDR1 and CDR2 sequences are MDHEN and SYDVKM. The CDR3 covers 14 residues. The J segment lost 2 bases and the V segment lost 6 bases, leaving 4 bases of the junction unmatched.